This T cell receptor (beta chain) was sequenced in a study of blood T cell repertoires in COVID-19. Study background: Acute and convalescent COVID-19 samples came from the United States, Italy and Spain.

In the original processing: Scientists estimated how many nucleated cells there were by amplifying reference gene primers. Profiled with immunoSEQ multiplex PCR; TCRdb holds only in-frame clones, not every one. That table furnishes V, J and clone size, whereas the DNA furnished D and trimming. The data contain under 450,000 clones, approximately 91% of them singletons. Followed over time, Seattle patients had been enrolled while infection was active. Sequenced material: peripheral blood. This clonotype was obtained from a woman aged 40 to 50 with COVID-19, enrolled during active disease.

For the CDR3, the DNA is TGTGCCAGCAGCTTCGGGGGGGTGGACTATGGCTACACCTTC. Amino acid sequence: CASSFGGVDYGYTF. This chain joins TRBV5-6 and TRBJ1-2; tentatively, D is TRBD1 (5 bases). V was pared by 2 bases and J by 3 bases, with 11 bases between. Germline lookup yields CDR1 SGHDT and CDR2 YYEEEE. The CDR3 sequence is 14 residues long.